The clone carrying this TCR beta chain occurred a few times. These data come from a study of molecular identifiers for immune sequencing clone quantification. TCRdb fed the PCR reads into MiXCR, producing one record per CDR3 protein. The sample has approximately 680,000 distinct CDR3 sequences, roughly 27% seen once. The V gene lost 3 bases and the J gene lost 0 bases, with 8 bases spanning the gap. Germline loops: CDR1 SEHNR, CDR2 FQNEAQ (reference sequence). The CDR3 spans 14 residues. This receptor was taken from a human donor in good health. Some libraries in this study had Jurkat cell RNA spiked in. The source material was naive CD8+ T cells from blood, with Jurkat cell RNA spiked in. Subset indicated: FACS-sorted CD8+CD4-CCR7+CD45RA+ naive T cells. V and J are TRBV7-9 and TRBJ1-2; D remains ambiguous. The CDR3 protein is CASSFRPPNYGYTF. CDR3 coding DNA: TGTGCCAGCAGCTTTCGACCGCCTAACTATGGCTACACCTTC. The entire variable domain, with the rest obtained from reference TRBV7-9 and TRBJ1-2, is as follows: DTGVSQNPRHKITKRGQNVTFRCDPISEHNRLYWYRQTLGQGPEFLTYFQNEAQLEKSRLLSDRFSAERPKGSFSTLEIQRTEQGDSAMYLCASSFRPPNYGYTFGSGTRLTVV.